This record covers a single T cell receptor (beta chain). V dropped 0 bases and J dropped 5; count of bases not matched to a gene: 6. Germline V gives CDR1 LGHNA, CDR2 YNFKEQ. The CDR3 contains 15 residues. The data originate from a study of T-cell reconstitution after alpha-beta-depleted transplantation in children. The authors prepared the TCRbeta library with unique molecular identifiers. Each CDR3 protein gets one entry after TCRdb re-called the PCR reads with MiXCR. Among some 300,000 distinct CDR3 sequences listed, 9% to 12% were seen once. This TCR came from a human donor who donated a stem cell graft to a child with acute lymphoblastic leukemia. Sequencing was performed on PBMCs from the stem cell graft donor, taken from the stem cell graft. This chain joins TRBV4-2 and TRBJ2-5, with 7 bases matching TRBD2. The CDR3 loop is CASSQDLSGGETQYF. DNA for the CDR3: TGTGCCAGCAGCCAAGATCTTTCCGGGGGGGAGACCCAGTACTTC.